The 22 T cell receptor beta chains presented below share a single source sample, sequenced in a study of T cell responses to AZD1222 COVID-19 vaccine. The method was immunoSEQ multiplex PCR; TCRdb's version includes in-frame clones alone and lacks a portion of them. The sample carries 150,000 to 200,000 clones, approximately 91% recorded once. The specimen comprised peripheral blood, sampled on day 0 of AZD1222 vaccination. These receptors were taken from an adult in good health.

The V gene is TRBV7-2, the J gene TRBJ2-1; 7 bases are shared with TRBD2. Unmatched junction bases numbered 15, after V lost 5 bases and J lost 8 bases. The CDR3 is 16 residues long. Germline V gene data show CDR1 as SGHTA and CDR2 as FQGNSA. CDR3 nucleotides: TGTGCCAGCAGCCCCCCTATTTGGGAGGGGCGTTATGAGCAGTTCTTC. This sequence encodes CASSPPIWEGRYEQFF.

The CDR3 bases are TGTGCCAGCAGCTTTATACTAGCGGGGTTCAATGAGCAGTTCTTC. Translating gives CASSFILAGFNEQFF. The gene calls are TRBV11-2 and TRBJ2-1; 10 bases line up with TRBD2. V was clipped by 3 bases and J by 6 bases; unmatched bases: 5. This CDR3 has 15 residues. CDR1 and CDR2 (germline): SGHAT, FQNNGV.

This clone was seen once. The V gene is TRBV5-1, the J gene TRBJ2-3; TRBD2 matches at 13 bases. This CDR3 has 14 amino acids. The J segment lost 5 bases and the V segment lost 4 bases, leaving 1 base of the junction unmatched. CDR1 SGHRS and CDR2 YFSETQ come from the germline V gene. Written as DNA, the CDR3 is TGCGCCAGCAGCGGGACTAGCGGGGTAGATACGCAGTATTTT. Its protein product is CASSGTSGVDTQYF.

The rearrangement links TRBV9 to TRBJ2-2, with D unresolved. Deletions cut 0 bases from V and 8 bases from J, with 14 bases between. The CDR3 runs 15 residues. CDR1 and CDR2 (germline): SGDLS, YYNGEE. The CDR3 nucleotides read TGTGCCAGCAGCGTAGCGGTCTTCTCTGGTGGGGAGCTGTTTTTT. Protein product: CASSVAVFSGGELFF.

The CDR3, as DNA: TGTGCCAGCAGCTTGAGAGGGCAGGGTGGAAGAGCTGAAGCTTTCTTT. Protein product: CASSLRGQGGRAEAFF. The gene calls are TRBV7-8 and TRBJ1-1; TRBD1 might be the D (5 bases). V lost 3 bases and J lost 6, with 20 bases in between. Germline V gene data show CDR1 as SGHVS and CDR2 as FQNEAQ. This CDR3 is 16 amino acids long. The full variable domain, with the rest looked up from reference TRBV7-8 and TRBJ1-1, is GAGVSQSPRYKVAKRGQDVALRCDPISGHVSLFWYQQALGQGPEFLTYFQNEAQLDKSGLPSDRFFAERPEGSVSTLKIQRTQQEDSAVYLCASSLRGQGGRAEAFFGQGTRLTVV.

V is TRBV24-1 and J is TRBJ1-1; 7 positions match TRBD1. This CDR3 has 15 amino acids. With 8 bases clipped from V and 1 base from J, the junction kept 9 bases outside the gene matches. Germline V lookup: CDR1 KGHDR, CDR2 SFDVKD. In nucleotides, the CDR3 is TGTGCCACCACCCCCGGGACAGCGTGGAACACTGAAGCTTTCTTT. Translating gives CATTPGTAWNTEAFF.

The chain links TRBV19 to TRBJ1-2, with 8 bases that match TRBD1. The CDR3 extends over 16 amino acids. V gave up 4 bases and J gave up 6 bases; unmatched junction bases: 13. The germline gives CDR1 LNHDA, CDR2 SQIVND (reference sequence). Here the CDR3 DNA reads TGTGCCAGTAGTACGGACATTTTACAGGGGGTCCATGGCTACACCTTC. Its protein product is CASSTDILQGVHGYTF.

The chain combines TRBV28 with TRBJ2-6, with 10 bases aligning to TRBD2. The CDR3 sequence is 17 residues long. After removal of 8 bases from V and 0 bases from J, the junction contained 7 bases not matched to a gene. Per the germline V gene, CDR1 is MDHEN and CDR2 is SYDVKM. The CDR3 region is CASEGTSENSGANVLTF. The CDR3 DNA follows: TGTGCCAGCGAAGGGACTAGCGAAAACTCTGGGGCCAACGTCCTGACTTTC.

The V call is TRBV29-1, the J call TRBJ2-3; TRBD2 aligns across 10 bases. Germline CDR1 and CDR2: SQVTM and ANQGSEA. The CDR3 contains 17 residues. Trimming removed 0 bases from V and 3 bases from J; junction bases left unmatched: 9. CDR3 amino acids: CSVEDEGTSVGTDTQYF. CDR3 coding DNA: TGCAGCGTTGAAGATGAAGGGACTAGCGTTGGGACAGATACGCAGTATTTT.

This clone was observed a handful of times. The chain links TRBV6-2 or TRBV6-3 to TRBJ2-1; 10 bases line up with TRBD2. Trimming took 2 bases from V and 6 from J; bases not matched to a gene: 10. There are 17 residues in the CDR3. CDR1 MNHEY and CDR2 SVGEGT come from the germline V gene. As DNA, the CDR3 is TGTGCCAGCAGTTACGGACCCCTAGCGGGAGTTGCCAATGAGCAGTTCTTC. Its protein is CASSYGPLAGVANEQFF.

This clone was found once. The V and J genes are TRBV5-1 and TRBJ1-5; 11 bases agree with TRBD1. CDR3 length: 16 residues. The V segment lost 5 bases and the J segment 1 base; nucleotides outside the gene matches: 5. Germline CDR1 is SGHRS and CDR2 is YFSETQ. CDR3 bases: TGCGCCAGCAGGGAAGGGACAGGGGGAAGCAATCAGCCCCAGCATTTT. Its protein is CASREGTGGSNQPQHF.

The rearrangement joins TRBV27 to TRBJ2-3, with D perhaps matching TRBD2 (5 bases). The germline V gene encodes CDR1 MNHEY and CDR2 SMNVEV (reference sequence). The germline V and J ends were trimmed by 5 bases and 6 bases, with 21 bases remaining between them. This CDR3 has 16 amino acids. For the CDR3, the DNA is TGTGCCAGCAGTCCGACCGACTATGCGCCCATCGATACGCAGTATTTT. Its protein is CASSPTDYAPIDTQYF.

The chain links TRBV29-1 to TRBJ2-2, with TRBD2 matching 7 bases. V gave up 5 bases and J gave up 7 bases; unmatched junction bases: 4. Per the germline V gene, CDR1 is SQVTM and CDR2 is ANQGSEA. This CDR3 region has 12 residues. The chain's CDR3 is CSVREGHGELFF. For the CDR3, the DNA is TGCAGCGTTAGGGAGGGGCACGGGGAGCTGTTTTTT.

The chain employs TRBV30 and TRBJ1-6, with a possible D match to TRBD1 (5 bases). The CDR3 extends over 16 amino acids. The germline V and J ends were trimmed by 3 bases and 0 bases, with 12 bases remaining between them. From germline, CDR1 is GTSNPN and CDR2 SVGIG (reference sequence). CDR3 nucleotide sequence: TGTGCCTGGAGCCCCGACAGTCACTCCTATAATTCACCCCTCCACTTT. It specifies CAWSPDSHSYNSPLHF.

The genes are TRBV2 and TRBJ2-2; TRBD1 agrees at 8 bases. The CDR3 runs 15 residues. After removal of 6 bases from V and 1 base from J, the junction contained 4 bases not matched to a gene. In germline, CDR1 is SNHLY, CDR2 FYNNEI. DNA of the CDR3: TGTGCCAGCAGGTGGGGGACAGGGAACACCGGGGAGCTGTTTTTT. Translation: CASRWGTGNTGELFF.

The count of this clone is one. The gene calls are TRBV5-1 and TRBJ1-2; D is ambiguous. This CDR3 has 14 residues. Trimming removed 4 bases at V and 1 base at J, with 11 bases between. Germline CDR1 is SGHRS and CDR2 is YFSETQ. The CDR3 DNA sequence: TGCGCCAGCAGCCCCCGGGATAATAACTATGGCTACACCTTC. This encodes CASSPRDNNYGYTF. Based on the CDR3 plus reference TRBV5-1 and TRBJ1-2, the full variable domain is KAGVTQTPRYLIKTRGQQVTLSCSPISGHRSVSWYQQTPGQGLQFLFEYFSETQRNKGNFPGRFSGRQFSNSRSEMNVSTLELGDSALYLCASSPRDNNYGYTFGSGTRLTVV.

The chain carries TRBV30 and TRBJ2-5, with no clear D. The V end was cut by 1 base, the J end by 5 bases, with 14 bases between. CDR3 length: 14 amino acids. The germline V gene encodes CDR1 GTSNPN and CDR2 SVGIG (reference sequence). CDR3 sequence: CAWSESRVWETQYF. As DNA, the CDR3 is TGTGCCTGGAGTGAGTCCCGCGTATGGGAGACCCAGTACTTC.

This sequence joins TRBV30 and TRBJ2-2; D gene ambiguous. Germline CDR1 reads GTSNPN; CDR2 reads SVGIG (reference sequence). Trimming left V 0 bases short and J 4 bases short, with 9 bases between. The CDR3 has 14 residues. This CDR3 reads CAWSVSGRTGELFF. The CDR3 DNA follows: TGTGCCTGGAGTGTATCGGGCCGCACCGGGGAGCTGTTTTTT.

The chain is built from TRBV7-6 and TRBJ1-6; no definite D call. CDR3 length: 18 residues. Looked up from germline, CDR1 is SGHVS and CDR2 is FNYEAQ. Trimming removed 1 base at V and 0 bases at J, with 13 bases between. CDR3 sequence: CASSLEKSQSSYNSPLHF. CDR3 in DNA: TGTGCCAGCAGCTTAGAAAAGTCCCAAAGCTCCTATAATTCACCCCTCCACTTT.

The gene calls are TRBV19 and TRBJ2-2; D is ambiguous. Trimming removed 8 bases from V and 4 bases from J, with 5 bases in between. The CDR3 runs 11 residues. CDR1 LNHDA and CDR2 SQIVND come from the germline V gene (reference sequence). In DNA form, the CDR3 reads TGTGCCAGTGATTCCACCGGGGAGCTGTTTTTT. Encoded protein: CASDSTGELFF.

The chain's CDR3 is CAWSGPGGYTDTQYF. The CDR3 region has the DNA TGTGCCTGGAGTGGCCCGGGGGGCTACACAGATACGCAGTATTTT. This chain links TRBV30 with TRBJ2-3; D is perhaps TRBD2 (7 bases). The germline V gene encodes CDR1 GTSNPN and CDR2 SVGIG (reference sequence). V was pared by 1 base and J by 2 bases, with 13 bases between. The CDR3 is made up of 15 amino acids.

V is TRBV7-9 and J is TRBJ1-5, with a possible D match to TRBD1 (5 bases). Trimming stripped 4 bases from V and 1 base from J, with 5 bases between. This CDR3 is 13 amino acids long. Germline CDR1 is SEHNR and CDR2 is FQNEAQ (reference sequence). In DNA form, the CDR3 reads TGTGCCAGCAGCTGGGACAGCAATCAGCCCCAGCATTTT. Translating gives CASSWDSNQPQHF.